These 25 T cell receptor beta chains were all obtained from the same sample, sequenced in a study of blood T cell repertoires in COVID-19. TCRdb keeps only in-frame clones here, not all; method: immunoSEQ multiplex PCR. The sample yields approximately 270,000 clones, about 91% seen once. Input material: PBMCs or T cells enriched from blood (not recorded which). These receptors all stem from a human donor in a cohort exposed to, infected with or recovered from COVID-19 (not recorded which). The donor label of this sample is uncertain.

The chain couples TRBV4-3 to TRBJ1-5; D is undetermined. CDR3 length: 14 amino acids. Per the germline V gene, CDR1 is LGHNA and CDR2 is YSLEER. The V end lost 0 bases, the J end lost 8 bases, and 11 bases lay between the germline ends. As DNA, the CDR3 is TGCGCCAGCAGCCAAGAAGCAGGCCAGGAGCCCCAGCATTTT. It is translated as CASSQEAGQEPQHF.

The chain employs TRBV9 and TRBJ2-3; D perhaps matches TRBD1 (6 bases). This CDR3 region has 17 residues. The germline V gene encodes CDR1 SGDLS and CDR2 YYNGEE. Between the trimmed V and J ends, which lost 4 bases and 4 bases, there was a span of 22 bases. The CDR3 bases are TGTGCCAGCAGCCCAAACCTTTGGGGGCCCGGGTCAGATACGCAGTATTTT. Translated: CASSPNLWGPGSDTQYF. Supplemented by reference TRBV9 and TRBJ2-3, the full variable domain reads DSGVTQTPKHLITATGQRVTLRCSPRSGDLSVYWYQQSLDQGLQFLIQYYNGEERAKGNILERFSAQQFPDLHSELNLSSLELGDSALYFCASSPNLWGPGSDTQYFGPGTRLTVL.

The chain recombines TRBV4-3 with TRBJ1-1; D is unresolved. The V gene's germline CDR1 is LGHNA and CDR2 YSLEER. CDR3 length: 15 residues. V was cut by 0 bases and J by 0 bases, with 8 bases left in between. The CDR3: CASSQEEDLNTEAFF. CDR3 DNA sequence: TGCGCCAGCAGCCAAGAGGAGGATTTGAACACTGAAGCTTTCTTT.

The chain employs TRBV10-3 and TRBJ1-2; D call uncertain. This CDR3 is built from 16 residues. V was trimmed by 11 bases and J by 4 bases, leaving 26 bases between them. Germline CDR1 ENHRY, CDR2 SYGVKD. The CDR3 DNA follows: TGTGCCGGCAGACCAGAAGGCGGGCAGAGACCCTATGGCTACACCTTC. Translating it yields CAGRPEGGQRPYGYTF.

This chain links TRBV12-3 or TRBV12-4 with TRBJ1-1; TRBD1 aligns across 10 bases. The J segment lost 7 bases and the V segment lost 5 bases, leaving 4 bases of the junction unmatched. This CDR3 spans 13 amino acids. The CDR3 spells CASSPGQGFEAFF. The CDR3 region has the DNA TGTGCCAGCAGTCCGGGACAGGGGTTTGAAGCTTTCTTT.

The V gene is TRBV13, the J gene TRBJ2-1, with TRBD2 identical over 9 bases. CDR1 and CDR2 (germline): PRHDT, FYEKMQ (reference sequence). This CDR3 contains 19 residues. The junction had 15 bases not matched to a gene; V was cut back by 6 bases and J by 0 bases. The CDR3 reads CASSPTVVLAGSSYNEQFF. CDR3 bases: TGTGCCAGCAGTCCTACCGTCGTTCTAGCGGGAAGCTCCTACAATGAGCAGTTCTTC.

CDR3 amino acids: CARSLGHFSTDTQYF. CDR3 in DNA: TGTGCCAGAAGCTTGGGACATTTTAGCACAGATACGCAGTATTTT. The chain uses TRBV7-5 and TRBJ2-3; TRBD1, the table's D call, lacks a check against the DNA. TRBV7-5 is a pseudogene locus. The CDR3 has 15 residues.

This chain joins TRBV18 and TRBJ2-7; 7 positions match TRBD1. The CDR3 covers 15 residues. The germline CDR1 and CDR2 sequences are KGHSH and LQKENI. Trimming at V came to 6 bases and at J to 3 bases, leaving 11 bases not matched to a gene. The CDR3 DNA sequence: TGTGCCAGCTCCGCAAGACAGGGAGTTTACTACGAGCAGTACTTC. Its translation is CASSARQGVYYEQYF.

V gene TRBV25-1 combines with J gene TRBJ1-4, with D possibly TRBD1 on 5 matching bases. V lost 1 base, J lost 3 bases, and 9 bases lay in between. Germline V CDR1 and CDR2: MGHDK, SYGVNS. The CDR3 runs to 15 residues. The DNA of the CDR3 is TGTGCCAGCAGTGAATCCGCAGGGTCTAATGAAAAACTGTTTTTT. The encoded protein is CASSESAGSNEKLFF.

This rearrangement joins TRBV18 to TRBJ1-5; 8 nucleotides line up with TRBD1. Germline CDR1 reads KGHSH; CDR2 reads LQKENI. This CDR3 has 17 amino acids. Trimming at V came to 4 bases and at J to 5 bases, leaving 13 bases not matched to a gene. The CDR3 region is CASSRAIGQGSDQPQHF. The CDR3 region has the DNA TGTGCCAGCTCACGCGCTATCGGACAGGGATCAGATCAGCCCCAGCATTTT.

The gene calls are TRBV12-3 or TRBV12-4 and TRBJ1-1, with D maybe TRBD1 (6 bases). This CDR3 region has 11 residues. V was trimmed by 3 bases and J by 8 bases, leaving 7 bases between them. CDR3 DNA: TGTGCCAGCAGTTTGGGGGCGGAAGCTTTCTTT. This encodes CASSLGAEAFF.

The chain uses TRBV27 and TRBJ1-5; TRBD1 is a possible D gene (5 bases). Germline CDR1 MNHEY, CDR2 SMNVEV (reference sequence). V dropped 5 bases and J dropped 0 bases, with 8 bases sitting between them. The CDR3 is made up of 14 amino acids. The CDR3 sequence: CASSGGYSNQPQHF. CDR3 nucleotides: TGTGCCAGCAGTGGGGGGTATAGCAATCAGCCCCAGCATTTT.

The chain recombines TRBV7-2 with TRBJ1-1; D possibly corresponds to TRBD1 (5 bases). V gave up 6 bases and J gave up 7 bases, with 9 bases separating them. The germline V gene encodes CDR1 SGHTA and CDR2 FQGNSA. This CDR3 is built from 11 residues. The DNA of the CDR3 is TGTGCCAGCAGTGGACAACTTGAAGCTTTCTTT. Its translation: CASSGQLEAFF.

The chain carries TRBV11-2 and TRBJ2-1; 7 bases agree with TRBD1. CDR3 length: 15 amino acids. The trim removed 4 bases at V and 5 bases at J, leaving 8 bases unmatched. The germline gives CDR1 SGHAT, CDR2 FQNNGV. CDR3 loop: CASSSLTGSHNEQFF. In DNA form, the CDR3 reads TGTGCCAGCAGCTCACTGACAGGGTCTCACAATGAGCAGTTCTTC.

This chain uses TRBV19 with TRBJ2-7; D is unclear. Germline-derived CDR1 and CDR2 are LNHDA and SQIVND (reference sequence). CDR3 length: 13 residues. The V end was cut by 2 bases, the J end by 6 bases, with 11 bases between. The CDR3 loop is CASSITPSGEQYF. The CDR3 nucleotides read TGTGCCAGTAGTATAACTCCCTCGGGCGAGCAGTACTTC.

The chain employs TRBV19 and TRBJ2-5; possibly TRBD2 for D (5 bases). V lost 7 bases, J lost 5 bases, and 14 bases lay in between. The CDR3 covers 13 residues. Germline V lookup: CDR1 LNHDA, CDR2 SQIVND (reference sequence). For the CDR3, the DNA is TGTGCCAGTATGGTGGGAGAGGTGGAGACCCAGTACTTC. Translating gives CASMVGEVETQYF.

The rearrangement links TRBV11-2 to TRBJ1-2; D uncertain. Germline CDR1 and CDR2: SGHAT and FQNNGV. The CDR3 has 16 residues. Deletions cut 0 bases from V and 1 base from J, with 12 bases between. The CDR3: CASSLDRLSLNYGYTF. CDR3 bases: TGTGCCAGCAGCTTAGATCGGTTGTCGCTTAACTATGGCTACACCTTC.

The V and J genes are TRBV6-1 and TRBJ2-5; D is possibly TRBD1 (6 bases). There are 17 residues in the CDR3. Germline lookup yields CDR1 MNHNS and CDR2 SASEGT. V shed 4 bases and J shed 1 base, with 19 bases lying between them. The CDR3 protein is CASSAQGPGVIQETQYF. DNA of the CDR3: TGTGCCAGCAGTGCCCAAGGTCCAGGGGTTATCCAAGAGACCCAGTACTTC.

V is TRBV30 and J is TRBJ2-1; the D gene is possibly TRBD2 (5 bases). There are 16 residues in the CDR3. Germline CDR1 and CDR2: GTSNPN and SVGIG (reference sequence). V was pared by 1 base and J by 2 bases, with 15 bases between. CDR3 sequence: CAWSGIGVLTYNEQFF. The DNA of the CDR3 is TGTGCCTGGAGTGGTATCGGGGTGTTGACCTACAATGAGCAGTTCTTC.

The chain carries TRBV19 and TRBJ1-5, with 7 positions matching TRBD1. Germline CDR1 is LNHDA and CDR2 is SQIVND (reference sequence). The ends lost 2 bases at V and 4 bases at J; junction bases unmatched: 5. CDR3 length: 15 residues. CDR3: CASSITDRRNQPQHF. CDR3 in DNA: TGTGCCAGTAGTATAACGGACAGGCGGAATCAGCCCCAGCATTTT.

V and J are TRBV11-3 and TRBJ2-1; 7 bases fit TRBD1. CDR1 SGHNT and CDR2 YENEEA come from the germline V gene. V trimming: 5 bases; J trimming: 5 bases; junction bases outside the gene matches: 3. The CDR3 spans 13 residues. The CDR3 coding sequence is TGTGCCAGCAGCGGAGGACAGGACAATGAGCAGTTCTTC. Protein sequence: CASSGGQDNEQFF.

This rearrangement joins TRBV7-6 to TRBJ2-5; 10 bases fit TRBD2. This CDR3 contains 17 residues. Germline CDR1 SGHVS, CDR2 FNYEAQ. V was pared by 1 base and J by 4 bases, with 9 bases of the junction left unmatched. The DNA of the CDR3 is TGTGCCAGCAGCTTAGAATGGAGCGGGGGGGCGGGAGAGACCCAGTACTTC. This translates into CASSLEWSGGAGETQYF. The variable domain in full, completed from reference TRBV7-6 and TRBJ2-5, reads GAGVSQSPRYKVTKRGQDVALRCDPISGHVSLYWYRQALGQGPEFLTYFNYEAQQDKSGLPNDRFSAERPEGSISTLTIQRTEQRDSAMYRCASSLEWSGGAGETQYFGPGTRLLVL.

The CDR3 nucleotides read TGTGCCAGCAGCCCATTAAGACAATCCCCCCAAGAGACCCAGTACTTC. Its protein product is CASSPLRQSPQETQYF. The V gene is TRBV7-2, the J gene TRBJ2-5; D gene uncertain. The ends were cut back, 5 bases at V and 1 base at J, with 17 bases in the middle. The length of the CDR3 is 16 residues. Germline V gives CDR1 SGHTA, CDR2 FQGNSA.

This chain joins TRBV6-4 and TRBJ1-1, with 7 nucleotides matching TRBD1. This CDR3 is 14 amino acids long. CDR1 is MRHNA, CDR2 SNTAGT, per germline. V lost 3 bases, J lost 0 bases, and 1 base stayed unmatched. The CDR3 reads CASSEDRLNTEAFF. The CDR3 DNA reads TGTGCCAGCAGTGAGGACAGGCTGAACACTGAAGCTTTCTTT.

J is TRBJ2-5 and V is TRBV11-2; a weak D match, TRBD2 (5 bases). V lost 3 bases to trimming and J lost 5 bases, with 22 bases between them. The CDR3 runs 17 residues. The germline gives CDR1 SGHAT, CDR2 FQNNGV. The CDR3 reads CASSFGPPRPRGETQYF. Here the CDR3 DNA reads TGTGCCAGCAGCTTTGGGCCGCCGCGTCCTCGCGGGGAGACCCAGTACTTC. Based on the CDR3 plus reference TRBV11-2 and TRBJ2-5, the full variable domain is EAGVAQSPRYKIIEKRQSVAFWCNPISGHATLYWYQQILGQGPKLLIQFQNNGVVDDSQLPKDRFSAERLKGVDSTLKIQPAKLEDSAVYLCASSFGPPRPRGETQYFGPGTRLLVL.